Below, 8 T cell receptor beta chains from the same sample are listed, as sequenced in a study of blood T cell repertoires in COVID-19. Profiled with immunoSEQ multiplex PCR; TCRdb holds only in-frame clones, not every one. Here the sample spans 140,000 or so clones, 70% to 85% being singletons. Sequencing was carried out using PBMCs or T cells enriched from blood (not recorded which). The receptors derive from a woman between 18 and 29 years old who had been exposed to COVID-19.

The V call is TRBV18, the J call TRBJ1-1; 9 bases map to TRBD1. The CDR3 consists of 14 residues. V dropped 5 bases and J dropped 3; count of bases not matched to a gene: 4. CDR1 is KGHSH and CDR2 is LQKENI in the germline V gene. CDR3 in DNA: TGTGCCAGCTCATCTAGACAGGGGGACACTGAAGCTTTCTTT. This encodes CASSSRQGDTEAFF.

CDR3 bases: TGTGCCAGCAGCTTAGGCGATGTCACTGAAGCTTTCTTT. Residues: CASSLGDVTEAFF. This chain joins TRBV11-2 and TRBJ1-1; no clear D. Germline values: CDR1 SGHAT, CDR2 FQNNGV. The V end was cut by 1 base, the J end by 4 bases, with 7 bases between. The CDR3 sequence is 13 residues long.

This chain links TRBV27 with TRBJ2-7, with 13 bases fitting TRBD2. Looked up from germline, CDR1 is MNHEY and CDR2 is SMNVEV (reference sequence). Unmatched junction bases numbered 8, after V lost 5 bases and J lost 4 bases. The CDR3 is 16 residues long. The chain's CDR3 is CASSRGLAGVGYEQYF. Here the CDR3 DNA reads TGTGCCAGCAGTCGAGGACTAGCGGGAGTGGGTTACGAGCAGTACTTC.

The chain recombines TRBV2 with TRBJ2-3; 8 nucleotides line up with TRBD2. After removal of 3 bases from V and 4 bases from J, the junction contained 6 bases not matched to a gene. Germline V gene data show CDR1 as SNHLY and CDR2 as FYNNEI. The CDR3 extends over 15 amino acids. The CDR3 bases are TGTGCCAGCAGTGATTGGAGCGGGAGCCCAGATACGCAGTATTTT. It translates to CASSDWSGSPDTQYF.

The V and J genes are TRBV19 and TRBJ1-4; 7 bases are a match to TRBD1. Trimming cost V 4 bases and J 8 bases; bases outside gene matches: 10. The germline CDR1 and CDR2 sequences are LNHDA and SQIVND (reference sequence). This CDR3 contains 15 residues. This CDR3 reads CASSSPTGFGEKLFF. In DNA, the CDR3 is TGTGCCAGTAGTAGCCCGACAGGGTTCGGGGAAAAACTGTTTTTT.

This clone was observed a handful of times. J is TRBJ1-1 and V is TRBV19; no clear D. CDR3 length equals 14 residues. The V gene lost 3 bases and the J gene lost 5 bases, with 13 bases spanning the gap. CDR1 and CDR2 (germline): LNHDA, SQIVND (reference sequence). The CDR3 reads CASSINWGETEAFF. The CDR3 coding sequence is TGTGCCAGTAGTATTAACTGGGGAGAAACTGAAGCTTTCTTT.

This clone was found a few times. The CDR3 is CASSQAGGPERSNEQYF. CDR3 in DNA: TGTGCCAGCAGCCAAGCTGGGGGCCCAGAACGATCTAACGAGCAGTACTTC. V usage is TRBV3-1 (or the pseudogene TRBV3-2) and J usage is TRBJ2-7, with a weak D call TRBD1 (6 bases). Germline lookup yields CDR1 LGHDT and CDR2 YNNKEL (reference sequence). Trimming took off 1 base at V and 5 bases at J, with 21 bases between the two ends. The CDR3 has 17 amino acids.

The chain combines TRBV4-1 with TRBJ1-5; 7 nucleotides agree with TRBD1. Germline values: CDR1 MGHRA, CDR2 YSYEKL. The V segment lost 4 bases and the J segment 9 bases; nucleotides outside the gene matches: 9. This CDR3 spans 14 amino acids. CDR3 DNA: TGCGCCAGCAGCCGAGAGACAGGGAATACGCCCCAGCATTTT. This encodes CASSRETGNTPQHF.